A selection of T cell receptor beta chains follows, all from one sample in a study. One entry per CDR3 protein, called by TCRdb with MiXCR from the 5' RACE reads. The sample contains fewer than 40,000 distinct CDR3 sequences, approximately 25% of which appear only once. Specimen: memory CD4+ T cells sorted from blood. Receptors originate from a female donor with breast cancer. CDR3s include the opening cysteine and the closing phenylalanine or tryptophan. Each record gives: J gene, V gene, CDR3 length, D gene, clone size, CDR3 DNA, CDR3 protein. The D gene is left open where the match is weak. Rows give clone size only sometimes, using once, few, many, or a class for an expanded clone.

j_call: TRBJ2-1
v_call: TRBV4-1
cdr3_length: 17
d_call: NA
clone_size: NA
cdr3_nt: TGCGCCAGCAGCCAACCTCCCCTAGGGGGGGCCTGGAATGAGCAGTTCTTC
cdr3_aa: CASSQPPLGGAWNEQFF

j_call: TRBJ1-2
v_call: TRBV20-1
cdr3_length: 13
d_call: NA
clone_size: few
cdr3_nt: TGCAGTGCTAGAGTGGCCAGGGTCTATGGCTACACCTTC
cdr3_aa: CSARVARVYGYTF

j_call: TRBJ2-7
v_call: TRBV6-2/TRBV6-3
cdr3_length: 13
d_call: NA
clone_size: NA
cdr3_nt: TGTGCCATACAAGGCATCCGCTCCTACGAGCAGTACTTC
cdr3_aa: CAIQGIRSYEQYF

j_call: TRBJ2-7
v_call: TRBV6-2/TRBV6-3
cdr3_length: 12
d_call: NA
clone_size: NA
cdr3_nt: TGTGCCAGCACGGGGGTTACCCACGAGCAGTACTTC
cdr3_aa: CASTGVTHEQYF

j_call: TRBJ2-7
v_call: TRBV5-5
cdr3_length: 14
d_call: NA
clone_size: many
cdr3_nt: TGTGCCAGCAGCTTGGAGGGGTGGGACTACGAGCAGTACTTC
cdr3_aa: CASSLEGWDYEQYF

j_call: TRBJ2-3
v_call: TRBV25-1
cdr3_length: 11
d_call: NA
clone_size: few
cdr3_nt: TGTGCCAGCAGTGCAATGTTCACGCAGTATTTT
cdr3_aa: CASSAMFTQYF

j_call: TRBJ2-2
v_call: TRBV6-6
cdr3_length: 17
d_call: NA
clone_size: NA
cdr3_nt: TGTGCCAGCAGCCCTAGAACGAGGGGACCCCCGGCCGGGGAGCTGTTTTTT
cdr3_aa: CASSPRTRGPPAGELFF

j_call: TRBJ2-3
v_call: TRBV6-5
cdr3_length: 12
d_call: NA
clone_size: NA
cdr3_nt: TGTGCCAGCAGTTACGGTTCAGATACGCAGTATTTT
cdr3_aa: CASSYGSDTQYF

j_call: TRBJ2-1
v_call: TRBV6-5
cdr3_length: 15
d_call: TRBD1
clone_size: few
cdr3_nt: TGTGCCAGCAGTTACTCCGGGACAGCCTACAATGAGCAGTTCTTC
cdr3_aa: CASSYSGTAYNEQFF

j_call: TRBJ2-1
v_call: TRBV6-5
cdr3_length: 13
d_call: NA
clone_size: NA
cdr3_nt: TGTGCCAGCAGTTATGACGGTCCCAATGAGCAGTTCTTC
cdr3_aa: CASSYDGPNEQFF

j_call: TRBJ1-6
v_call: TRBV21-1
cdr3_length: 14
d_call: NA
clone_size: NA
cdr3_nt: TGTGCCAGAAAGACCCCGAGGGAGAATTCACCCCTCCACTTT
cdr3_aa: CARKTPRENSPLHF

j_call: TRBJ2-1
v_call: TRBV7-9
cdr3_length: 13
d_call: NA
clone_size: many
cdr3_nt: TGTGCCAGCACCCCGGTCGCCTACAATGAGCAGTTCTTC
cdr3_aa: CASTPVAYNEQFF

j_call: TRBJ2-1
v_call: TRBV4-1
cdr3_length: 17
d_call: NA
clone_size: NA
cdr3_nt: TGCGCCAGCAGCCTCGGTTCAATCCCCAGCTCCTACAATGAGCAGTTCTTC
cdr3_aa: CASSLGSIPSSYNEQFF

j_call: TRBJ2-5
v_call: TRBV27
cdr3_length: 17
d_call: TRBD1
clone_size: many
cdr3_nt: TGTGCCAGCAGTTTGGGGACAGGGGTAGTAGGTCAAGAGACCCAGTACTTC
cdr3_aa: CASSLGTGVVGQETQYF

j_call: TRBJ2-7
v_call: TRBV27
cdr3_length: 13
d_call: NA
clone_size: NA
cdr3_nt: TGTGCCAGCAGTTTATCCGTCAGCTACGAGCAGTACTTC
cdr3_aa: CASSLSVSYEQYF

j_call: TRBJ2-7
v_call: TRBV5-6
cdr3_length: 13
d_call: NA
clone_size: many
cdr3_nt: TGTGCCAGCACCGGGCCCACAGTATACGAGCAGTACTTC
cdr3_aa: CASTGPTVYEQYF

j_call: TRBJ1-4
v_call: TRBV12-3/TRBV12-4
cdr3_length: 11
d_call: NA
clone_size: few
cdr3_nt: TGTGCCAGCAGTGTGATGGGAGAACTGTTTTTT
cdr3_aa: CASSVMGELFF

j_call: TRBJ2-2
v_call: TRBV15
cdr3_length: 12
d_call: NA
clone_size: NA
cdr3_nt: TGTGCCACCAGCCCGGGGGTAGGGGAGCTGTTTTTT
cdr3_aa: CATSPGVGELFF

j_call: TRBJ2-1
v_call: TRBV12-3/TRBV12-4
cdr3_length: 13
d_call: NA
clone_size: few
cdr3_nt: TGTGCCAGCGGTCCGACAGGTAGAAATGAGCAGTTCTTC
cdr3_aa: CASGPTGRNEQFF

j_call: TRBJ2-3
v_call: TRBV7-3
cdr3_length: 17
d_call: TRBD2
clone_size: NA
cdr3_nt: TGTGCCAGCAGCTTAACCCCTAGCGGGAGTGCGACAGATACGCAGTATTTT
cdr3_aa: CASSLTPSGSATDTQYF

j_call: TRBJ2-1
v_call: TRBV6-5
cdr3_length: 16
d_call: TRBD2
clone_size: medium-sized
cdr3_nt: TGTGCCAGCAGTACATTTAGCGGGAGCCACGGCAATGAGCAGTTCTTC
cdr3_aa: CASSTFSGSHGNEQFF

j_call: TRBJ2-7
v_call: TRBV7-8
cdr3_length: 13
d_call: TRBD1
clone_size: few
cdr3_nt: TGTGCCAGCAGCCGGACAGGGACCTACGAGCAGTACTTC
cdr3_aa: CASSRTGTYEQYF

j_call: TRBJ2-7
v_call: TRBV9
cdr3_length: 15
d_call: TRBD2
clone_size: NA
cdr3_nt: TGTGCCAGCAGCGTAACACCCGGGGGGGCCTACGAGCAGTACTTC
cdr3_aa: CASSVTPGGAYEQYF

j_call: TRBJ1-6
v_call: TRBV6-5
cdr3_length: 13
d_call: NA
clone_size: few
cdr3_nt: TGTGCCAGCAGCCAGGTATACTGGTCACCCCTCCACTTT
cdr3_aa: CASSQVYWSPLHF

j_call: TRBJ2-3
v_call: TRBV19
cdr3_length: 18
d_call: NA
clone_size: NA
cdr3_nt: TGTGCCAATAGTATATCGACCGGGACCGCTGATAAAACAGATACGCAGTATTTT
cdr3_aa: CANSISTGTADKTDTQYF

j_call: TRBJ2-1
v_call: TRBV4-3
cdr3_length: 14
d_call: NA
clone_size: NA
cdr3_nt: TGCGCCAGCAGCCAGATACTAGCTTATGGTGAGCAGTTCTTC
cdr3_aa: CASSQILAYGEQFF

j_call: TRBJ2-1
v_call: TRBV13
cdr3_length: 16
d_call: TRBD2
clone_size: NA
cdr3_nt: TGTGCCAGCAGCTTAGCTCTAGCGGGCTCCTACAATGAGCAGTTCTTC
cdr3_aa: CASSLALAGSYNEQFF

j_call: TRBJ2-7
v_call: TRBV4-1
cdr3_length: 12
d_call: NA
clone_size: NA
cdr3_nt: TGCGCCAGCAGCCAAGTGGGGGAAGAGCAGTACTTC
cdr3_aa: CASSQVGEEQYF

j_call: TRBJ2-7
v_call: TRBV20-1
cdr3_length: 14
d_call: TRBD1
clone_size: NA
cdr3_nt: TGCAGTGCTACCCCGACAGGGGCTCCCGACGAGCAGTACTTC
cdr3_aa: CSATPTGAPDEQYF

j_call: TRBJ1-6
v_call: TRBV27
cdr3_length: 15
d_call: TRBD1
clone_size: NA
cdr3_nt: TGTGCCAGCAGTTTGGACAGGGGGCCTCATTCACCCCTCCACTTT
cdr3_aa: CASSLDRGPHSPLHF

j_call: TRBJ2-5
v_call: TRBV5-6
cdr3_length: 16
d_call: TRBD2
clone_size: many
cdr3_nt: TGTGCCAGCAGCTGGGGGACTAGCGGGAGAGGGGAGACCCAGTACTTC
cdr3_aa: CASSWGTSGRGETQYF

j_call: TRBJ2-3
v_call: TRBV9
cdr3_length: 17
d_call: NA
clone_size: NA
cdr3_nt: TGTGCCAGCAGCTCAATAGAGACGGTTACTAGCACAGATACGCAGTATTTT
cdr3_aa: CASSSIETVTSTDTQYF

j_call: TRBJ2-3
v_call: TRBV6-5
cdr3_length: 15
d_call: TRBD1
clone_size: few
cdr3_nt: TGTGCCGGCAGTTCACGACAGGGGTTAACAGATACGCAGTATTTT
cdr3_aa: CAGSSRQGLTDTQYF

j_call: TRBJ2-7
v_call: TRBV2
cdr3_length: 13
d_call: NA
clone_size: NA
cdr3_nt: TGTGCCAGCAGTGAAGGGATGGAGTACGAGCAGTACTTC
cdr3_aa: CASSEGMEYEQYF

j_call: TRBJ1-1
v_call: TRBV6-6
cdr3_length: 12
d_call: NA
clone_size: NA
cdr3_nt: TGTGCCAGCAGGCACCGGGGCACTGAAGCTTTCTTT
cdr3_aa: CASRHRGTEAFF

j_call: TRBJ1-5
v_call: TRBV6-1
cdr3_length: 16
d_call: NA
clone_size: few
cdr3_nt: TGTGCCAGCAGTGAATGGGGCAGGGACTGGAATCAGCCCCAGCATTTT
cdr3_aa: CASSEWGRDWNQPQHF

j_call: TRBJ2-7
v_call: TRBV4-1
cdr3_length: 14
d_call: NA
clone_size: few
cdr3_nt: TGCGCCAGCAGCCAAGAAGGGCGCTCCTACGAGCAGTACTTC
cdr3_aa: CASSQEGRSYEQYF

j_call: TRBJ2-7
v_call: TRBV5-1
cdr3_length: 15
d_call: TRBD1
clone_size: medium-sized
cdr3_nt: TGCGCCAGCAGCTTGGAAGGACAGGGGGTCTACGAGCAGTACTTC
cdr3_aa: CASSLEGQGVYEQYF

j_call: TRBJ2-1
v_call: TRBV6-2/TRBV6-3
cdr3_length: 15
d_call: TRBD1
clone_size: many
cdr3_nt: TGTGCCAGCAGTAACGGACAGGGACTCTACAATGAGCAGTTCTTC
cdr3_aa: CASSNGQGLYNEQFF

j_call: TRBJ2-2
v_call: TRBV12-3/TRBV12-4
cdr3_length: 17
d_call: NA
clone_size: NA
cdr3_nt: TGTGCCAGCAGTTTTCCACCCGGGACGTCGGGCACCGGGGAGCTGTTTTTT
cdr3_aa: CASSFPPGTSGTGELFF

j_call: TRBJ1-5
v_call: TRBV7-9
cdr3_length: 18
d_call: NA
clone_size: few
cdr3_nt: TGTGCCAGCAGCTTAGATAGCCTGGGGGGGGAAAACAATCAGCCCCAGCATTTT
cdr3_aa: CASSLDSLGGENNQPQHF

j_call: TRBJ1-5
v_call: TRBV20-1
cdr3_length: 14
d_call: TRBD1
clone_size: NA
cdr3_nt: TGCAGTGCTAGAGATCGCAGGGGGAGTCAGCCCCAGCATTTT
cdr3_aa: CSARDRRGSQPQHF

j_call: TRBJ2-5
v_call: TRBV21-1
cdr3_length: 15
d_call: NA
clone_size: many
cdr3_nt: TGTGCCACCACTAGGGGTCGGCGACCCAAAACGACCCAGTACTTC
cdr3_aa: CATTRGRRPKTTQYF